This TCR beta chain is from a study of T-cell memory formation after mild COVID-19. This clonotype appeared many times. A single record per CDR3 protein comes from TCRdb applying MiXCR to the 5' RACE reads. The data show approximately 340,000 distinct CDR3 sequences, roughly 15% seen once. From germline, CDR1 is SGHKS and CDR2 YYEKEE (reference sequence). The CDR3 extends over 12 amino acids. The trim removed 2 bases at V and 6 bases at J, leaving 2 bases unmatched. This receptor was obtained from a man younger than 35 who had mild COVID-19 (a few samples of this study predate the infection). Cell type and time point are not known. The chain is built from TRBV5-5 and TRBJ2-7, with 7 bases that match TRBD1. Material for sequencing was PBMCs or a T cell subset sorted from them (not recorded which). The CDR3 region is CASSFTGVEQYF. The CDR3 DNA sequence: TGTGCCAGCAGCTTTACAGGGGTCGAGCAGTACTTC.